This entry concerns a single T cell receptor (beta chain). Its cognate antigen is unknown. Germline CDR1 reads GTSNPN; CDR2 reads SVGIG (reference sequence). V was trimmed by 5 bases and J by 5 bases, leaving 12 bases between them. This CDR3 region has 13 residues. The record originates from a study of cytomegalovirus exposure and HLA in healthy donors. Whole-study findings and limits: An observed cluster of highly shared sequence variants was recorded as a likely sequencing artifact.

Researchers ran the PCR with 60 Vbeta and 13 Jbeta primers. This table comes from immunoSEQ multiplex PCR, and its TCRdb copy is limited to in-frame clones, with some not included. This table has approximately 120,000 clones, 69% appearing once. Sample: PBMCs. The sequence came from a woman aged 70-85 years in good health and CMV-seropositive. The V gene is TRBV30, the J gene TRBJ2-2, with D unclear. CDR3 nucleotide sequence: TGTGCCTGGCGACTCCTGAGGACCGGGGAGCTGTTTTTT. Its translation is CAWRLLRTGELFF.